This T cell receptor (beta chain) was documented in a study of CD8+CD57+ T cells in acquired aplastic anemia. This clonotype was seen ten or more times. Genomic DNA acted as the template from which TCR beta VDJ combination and CDR3 sequence profiling were carried out. TCRdb independently ran MiXCR on the reads; one entry per CDR3 protein. The repertoire holds hundreds of thousands of distinct CDR3 sequences, with 65% to 80% as singletons. The sequencing input was sorted CD4+, CD8+, or CD8+CD57+ T cells (not recorded which) from PBMCs. This TCR was sampled from a human donor in good health, serving as a control.

This CDR3 is CASSLVGQGANRISGANVLTF. The CDR3 DNA reads TGTGCCAGCAGCTTAGTGGGACAGGGGGCTAACAGAATCTCTGGGGCCAACGTCCTGACTTTC. V usage is TRBV11-3 and J usage is TRBJ2-6, with TRBD1 matching over 12 bases. Germline-derived CDR1 and CDR2 are SGHNT and YENEEA. This CDR3 is 21 amino acids long. The V and J ends lost 1 base and 0 bases, in that order; junction bases with no gene match: 10.